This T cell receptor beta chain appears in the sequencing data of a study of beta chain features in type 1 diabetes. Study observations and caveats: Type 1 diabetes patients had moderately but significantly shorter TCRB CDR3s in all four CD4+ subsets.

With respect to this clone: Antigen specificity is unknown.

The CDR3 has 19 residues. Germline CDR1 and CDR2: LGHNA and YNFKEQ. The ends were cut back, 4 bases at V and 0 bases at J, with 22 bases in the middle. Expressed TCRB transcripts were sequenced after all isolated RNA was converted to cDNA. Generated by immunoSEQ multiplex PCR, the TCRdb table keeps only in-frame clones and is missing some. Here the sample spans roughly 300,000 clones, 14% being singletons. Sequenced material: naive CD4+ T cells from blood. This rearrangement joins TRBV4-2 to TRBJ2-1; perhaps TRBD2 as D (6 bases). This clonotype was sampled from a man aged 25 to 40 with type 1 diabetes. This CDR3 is CASSPVAETGLGSYNEQFF. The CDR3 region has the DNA TGTGCCAGCAGCCCTGTAGCGGAAACCGGGTTAGGCTCCTACAATGAGCAGTTCTTC.